The 17 T cell receptor beta chains in this list originate from one sample, sequenced in a study of Ad26.COV2.S vaccination and SARS-CoV-2 variants. Treatment indicated: roughly 18 received Ad26.COV2.S at low or high dose, single or two shots; about 5 received placebo; per-sample allocation not given. Sampling was done on day 63 after the first vaccine or placebo injection. The table came from immunoSEQ multiplex PCR; TCRdb's copy has only in-frame clones and leaves some out. The sample holds approximately 410,000 clones; 80% to 95% are singletons and the top ten take over 1.5%. The specimen was peripheral blood, collected in a trial of Ad26.COV2.S vaccine versus placebo. These TCRs come from a person between 18 and 59 years old who received the Ad26.COV2.S COVID-19 vaccine or a placebo.

The genes are TRBV7-6 and TRBJ2-7; D could derive from TRBD1 or TRBD2 (6 bases each). Germline-derived CDR1 and CDR2 are SGHVS and FNYEAQ. Trimming left V 5 bases short and J 6 bases short, with 14 bases between. CDR3 length: 13 residues. CDR3 protein: CASSGGLYLEQYF. DNA for the CDR3: TGTGCCAGCAGCGGGGGGCTCTATCTCGAGCAGTACTTC.

This rearrangement joins TRBV2 to TRBJ2-1; possibly TRBD1 or TRBD2 for D (5 bases each). The V end was cut by 6 bases, the J end by 0 bases, with 12 bases between. The length of the CDR3 is 15 residues. From germline, CDR1 is SNHLY and CDR2 FYNNEI. CDR3 region: CASRGTSSSYNEQFF. CDR3 coding DNA: TGTGCCAGCAGAGGGACGTCAAGCTCCTACAATGAGCAGTTCTTC. Full variable domain (missing parts from reference TRBV2 and TRBJ2-1): EPEVTQTPSHQVTQMGQEVILRCVPISNHLYFYWYRQILGQKVEFLVSFYNNEISEKSEIFDDQFSVERPDGSNFTLKIRSTKLEDSAMYFCASRGTSSSYNEQFFGPGTRLTVL.

The chain uses TRBV4-3 and TRBJ1-3, with TRBD1 identical over 7 bases. The CDR3 covers 16 residues. V lost 3 bases to trimming and J lost 3 bases; unmatched junction nucleotides: 8. Germline lookup yields CDR1 LGHNA and CDR2 YSLEER. CDR3 residues: CASSQSDRANGNTIYF. The CDR3 bases are TGCGCCAGCAGCCAGAGTGACAGGGCGAATGGAAACACCATATATTTT.

Only one count was recorded for this clone. The rearrangement joins TRBV7-2 to TRBJ2-5; TRBD2 aligns across 8 bases. The germline V gene has CDR1 SGHTA and CDR2 FQGNSA. Losses at the gene ends were 5 bases for V and 3 bases for J; bases not matched to a gene: 11. This CDR3 has 16 residues. For the CDR3, the DNA is TGTGCCAGCAGCCCCCTGGGCGGGGGGCTGAAAGAGACCCAGTACTTC. Protein product: CASSPLGGGLKETQYF.

This clone was observed once. The chain uses TRBV6-2 or TRBV6-3 and TRBJ2-3; D not resolved. Trimming took 2 bases from V and 1 from J, leaving 7 bases between them. Germline assignment: CDR1 MNHEY and CDR2 SVGEGT. The CDR3 runs to 14 residues. CDR3 residues: CASSYPEGTDTQYF. For the CDR3, the DNA is TGTGCCAGCAGTTACCCGGAAGGCACAGATACGCAGTATTTT.

This clone was seen a handful of times. This chain links TRBV19 with TRBJ1-2; unclear D gene. Between the trimmed V and J ends, which lost 5 bases and 4 bases, there was a span of 11 bases. The germline CDR1 and CDR2 sequences are LNHDA and SQIVND (reference sequence). There are 13 residues in the CDR3. CDR3 nucleotide sequence: TGTGCCAGTAGTCAGAAGATGGGCTATGGCTACACCTTC. This encodes CASSQKMGYGYTF.

The rearrangement joins TRBV10-1 to TRBJ1-2; the D gene is possibly TRBD1 (5 bases). The CDR3 is 16 residues long. CDR1 WNHNN and CDR2 SYGVQD come from the germline V gene (reference sequence). Trimming removed 11 bases from V and 5 bases from J, with 27 bases in between. In DNA, the CDR3 is TGCGCCTTCCCGCGGGGACGACGAACTGCGCGGTATGGCTACACCTTC. This gives the protein CAFPRGRRTARYGYTF.

The genes are TRBV5-1 and TRBJ2-5; 9 bases line up with TRBD1. Germline values: CDR1 SGHRS, CDR2 YFSETQ. The CDR3 has 15 residues. With 6 bases clipped from V and 5 bases from J, the junction kept 11 bases outside the gene matches. CDR3 amino acids: CASTPVGGTGETQYF. CDR3 in DNA: TGCGCCAGCACCCCCGTAGGGGGGACAGGGGAGACCCAGTACTTC. Drawing the rest from reference TRBV5-1 and TRBJ2-5, the complete variable domain is KAGVTQTPRYLIKTRGQQVTLSCSPISGHRSVSWYQQTPGQGLQFLFEYFSETQRNKGNFPGRFSGRQFSNSRSEMNVSTLELGDSALYLCASTPVGGTGETQYFGPGTRLLVL.

The chain combines TRBV6-5 with TRBJ2-7, with 9 bases that match TRBD2. Germline V gives CDR1 MNHEY, CDR2 SVGAGI. V shed 5 bases, J shed 5 bases, and the junction held 7 bases outside the gene matches. The CDR3 runs 14 residues. The CDR3 spells CASSQRGEGDEQYF. CDR3 bases: TGTGCCAGCAGTCAGCGGGGGGAGGGTGACGAGCAGTACTTC.

This clone has more than one count but fewer than ten. The chain carries TRBV5-8 and TRBJ1-2; D is ambiguous. Germline V gene data show CDR1 as SGHTS and CDR2 as YDEGEE. Trimming pared 2 bases from V and 8 bases from J, leaving 10 bases between. The CDR3 runs 12 residues. CDR3 nucleotide sequence: TGTGCCAGCAGCTTCGCGGCTGGGGGCTACACCTTC. Its protein is CASSFAAGGYTF.

In this sample, this clone turned up a few times. The chain couples TRBV14 to TRBJ2-2; weak D call: TRBD1 (7 bases). The germline V and J ends were trimmed by 4 bases and 0 bases, with 12 bases remaining between them. The CDR3 spans 16 residues. The germline CDR1 and CDR2 sequences are SGHDN and FVKESK. CDR3 nucleotides: TGTGCCAGCAGCCCGGGCGGGACAGCGAACACCGGGGAGCTGTTTTTT. It specifies CASSPGGTANTGELFF.

This clone was recorded only once. The chain uses TRBV5-4 and TRBJ2-1; 9 bases map to TRBD2. Trimming cost V 2 bases and J 5 bases; bases outside gene matches: 2. This CDR3 has 14 residues. Germline V gene lookup returns CDR1 SGHNT and CDR2 YYREEE (reference sequence). The CDR3 is CASSLAGGDNEQFF. The CDR3 DNA reads as TGTGCCAGCAGCTTAGCGGGGGGCGACAATGAGCAGTTCTTC.

This clone came up once. This chain links TRBV7-9 with TRBJ1-5, with a possible D match to TRBD1 (5 bases). The germline CDR1 and CDR2 sequences are SEHNR and FQNEAQ (reference sequence). The CDR3 has 14 amino acids. V lost 5 bases and J 1 base, leaving 9 bases between the germline ends. The CDR3 spells CASSQGASNQPQHF. The CDR3, as DNA: TGTGCCAGCAGCCAAGGGGCGAGCAATCAGCCCCAGCATTTT.

The gene calls are TRBV14 and TRBJ1-4; D gene unclear. The ends were cut back, 0 bases at V and 14 bases at J, with 13 bases in the middle. Germline V gene sequence: CDR1 SGHDN, CDR2 FVKESK. This CDR3 spans 13 amino acids. The CDR3 nucleotides read TGTGCCAGCAGCCAAGAAGGTTTCAGTCAGCTGTTTTTT. Translating gives CASSQEGFSQLFF.

V usage is TRBV19 and J usage is TRBJ1-1; D not resolved. Looked up from germline, CDR1 is LNHDA and CDR2 is SQIVND (reference sequence). Trimming left V 2 bases short and J 5 bases short, with 15 bases between. The CDR3 contains 15 residues. The CDR3 nucleotides read TGTGCCAGTAGTATATCCCCGGTCGGTGGTACTGAAGCTTTCTTT. This translates into CASSISPVGGTEAFF. The full variable domain, rest sourced from reference TRBV19 and TRBJ1-1, is DGGITQSPKYLFRKEGQNVTLSCEQNLNHDAMYWYRQDPGQGLRLIYYSQIVNDFQKGDIAEGYSVSREKKESFPLTVTSAQKNPTAFYLCASSISPVGGTEAFFGQGTRLTVV.

The chain carries TRBV14 and TRBJ2-2; D unclear. Germline CDR1 and CDR2: SGHDN and FVKESK. The CDR3 has 14 amino acids. Trimming removed 1 base at V and 7 bases at J, with 10 bases between. CDR3 amino acids: CASSQARPRGELFF. CDR3 coding DNA: TGTGCCAGCAGCCAAGCTCGCCCCCGCGGGGAGCTGTTTTTT.

J is TRBJ1-2 and V is TRBV24-1, with a possible D match to TRBD1 (5 bases). Germline V gene data show CDR1 as KGHDR and CDR2 as SFDVKD. V was cut by 4 bases and J by 10 bases, with 9 bases left in between. CDR3 length: 11 amino acids. The DNA for the CDR3 is TGTGCCACCAGTGACTCAGGGATCTACACCTTC. Translating gives CATSDSGIYTF.